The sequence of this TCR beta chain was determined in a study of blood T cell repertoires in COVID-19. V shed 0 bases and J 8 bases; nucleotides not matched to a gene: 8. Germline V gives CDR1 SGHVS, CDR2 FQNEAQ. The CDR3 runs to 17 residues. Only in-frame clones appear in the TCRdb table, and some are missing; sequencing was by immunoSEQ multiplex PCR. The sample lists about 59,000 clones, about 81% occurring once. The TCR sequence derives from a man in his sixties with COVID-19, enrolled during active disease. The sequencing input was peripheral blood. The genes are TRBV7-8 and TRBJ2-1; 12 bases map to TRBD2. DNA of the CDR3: TGTGCCAGCAGCTTAGCGTGGACTAGCGGGAATTATCATGAGCAGTTCTTC. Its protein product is CASSLAWTSGNYHEQFF.